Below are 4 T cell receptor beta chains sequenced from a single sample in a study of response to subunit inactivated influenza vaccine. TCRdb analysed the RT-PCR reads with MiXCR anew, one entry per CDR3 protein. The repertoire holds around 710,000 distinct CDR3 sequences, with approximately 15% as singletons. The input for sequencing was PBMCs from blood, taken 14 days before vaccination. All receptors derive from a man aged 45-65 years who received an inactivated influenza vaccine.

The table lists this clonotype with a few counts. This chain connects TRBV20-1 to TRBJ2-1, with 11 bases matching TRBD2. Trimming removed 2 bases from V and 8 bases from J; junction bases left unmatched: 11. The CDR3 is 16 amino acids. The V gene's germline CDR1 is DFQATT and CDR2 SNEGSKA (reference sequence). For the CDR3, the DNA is TGCAGTGCTAGAATTTTAGCGGGGGGGCAAAGGGATGAGCAGTTCTTC. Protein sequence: CSARILAGGQRDEQFF.

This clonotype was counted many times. CDR3 sequence: CASSLGAGGNYEQYF. The CDR3 DNA is TGTGCCAGCAGTTTAGGGGCGGGGGGGAACTACGAGCAGTACTTC. This sequence joins TRBV12-3 or TRBV12-4 and TRBJ2-7; 9 positions match TRBD2. The CDR3 is 15 residues long. The V segment lost 1 base and the J segment 3 bases; nucleotides outside the gene matches: 4.

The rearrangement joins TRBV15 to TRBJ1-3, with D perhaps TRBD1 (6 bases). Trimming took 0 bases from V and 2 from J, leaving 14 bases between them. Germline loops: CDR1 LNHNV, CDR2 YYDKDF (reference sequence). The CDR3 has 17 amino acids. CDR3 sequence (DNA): TGTGCCACCAGCAGAGATTTGATTGGGGGCGCTGGAAACACCATATATTTT. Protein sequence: CATSRDLIGGAGNTIYF.

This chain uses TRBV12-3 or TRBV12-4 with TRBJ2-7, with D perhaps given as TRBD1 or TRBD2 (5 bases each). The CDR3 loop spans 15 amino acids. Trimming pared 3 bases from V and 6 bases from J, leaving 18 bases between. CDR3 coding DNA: TGTGCCAGCAGTTTGGGTGGGGGACCCTCGAGCGAGCAGTACTTC. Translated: CASSLGGGPSSEQYF.